The source of this TCR beta chain is a study of Ad26.COV2.S vaccination and SARS-CoV-2 variants. Study as a whole: Each vaccinee took Ad26.COV2.S intramuscularly, once or twice 56 days apart.

Profiled with immunoSEQ multiplex PCR; TCRdb holds only in-frame clones, not every one. The repertoire holds 300,000 to 400,000 clones, with around 83% as singletons. Between the trimmed V and J ends, which lost 0 bases and 1 base, there was a span of 7 bases. This CDR3 region has 15 residues. The sample's treatment: 15 to 20 received Ad26.COV2.S at low or high dose, single or two shots; several received placebo; per-sample allocation not given. Sample collection was performed on day 63 after the first vaccine or placebo injection. The source material was peripheral blood, sampled in a trial of Ad26.COV2.S vaccine versus placebo. The genes are TRBV23-1 and TRBJ1-3, with no clear D. TRBV23-1 is an ORF for which the function is uncertain. The clonotype originates from a person aged 18-65 years who received the Ad26.COV2.S COVID-19 vaccine or a placebo. The CDR3 spells CASSQSTVSGNTIYF. The CDR3 DNA is TGCGCCAGCAGTCAATCGACGGTTTCTGGAAACACCATATATTTT.